The present T cell receptor beta chain was sequenced within a study of shared clonotypes between healthy human individuals. Produced via immunoSEQ multiplex PCR; TCRdb's table is partial and in-frame only. The sample includes some 2,100,000 clones, under 95% seen only once; the top ten take under 2%. Germline V CDR1 and CDR2: MNHEY, SVGAGI. The V end was cut by 8 bases, the J end by 4 bases, with 12 bases between. The CDR3 totals 12 residues. CD8 cells classed as naive were CD45RO-negative and positively selected for CCR7, excluding terminally differentiated effector memory CD45RA+ cells. The source of this sequence is a man aged 18-30 years in good health. Some clones in this sample may be carry-over from other donors' samples. The sequencing sample was made of naive CD8+ T cells from PBMCs. The chain links TRBV6-5 to TRBJ2-7; maybe TRBD2 (5 bases). DNA of the CDR3: TGTGCCAGCGGACTTGACCTATACGAGCAGTACTTC. It translates to CASGLDLYEQYF.